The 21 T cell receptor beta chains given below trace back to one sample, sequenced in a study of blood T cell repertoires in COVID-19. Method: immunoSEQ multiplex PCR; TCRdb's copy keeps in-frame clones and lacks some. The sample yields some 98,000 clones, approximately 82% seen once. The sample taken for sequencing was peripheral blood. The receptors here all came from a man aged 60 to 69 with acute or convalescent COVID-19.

The CDR3: CASSSYGQGREKLFF. In DNA form, the CDR3 reads TGTGCCAGCAGTTCTTACGGACAGGGGAGAGAAAAACTGTTTTTT. This chain links TRBV28 with TRBJ1-4, with 9 bases lining up with TRBD1. The length of the CDR3 is 15 residues. V lost 4 bases and J lost 8; bases outside the gene matches: 8. Looked up from germline, CDR1 is MDHEN and CDR2 is SYDVKM.

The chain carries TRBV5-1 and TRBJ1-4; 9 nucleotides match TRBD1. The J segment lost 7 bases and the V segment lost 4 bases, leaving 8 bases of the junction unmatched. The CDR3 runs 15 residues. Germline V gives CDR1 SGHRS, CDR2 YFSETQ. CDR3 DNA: TGCGCCAGCAGCCCTTTACAGGGGGCGTTTGAAAAACTGTTTTTT. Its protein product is CASSPLQGAFEKLFF.

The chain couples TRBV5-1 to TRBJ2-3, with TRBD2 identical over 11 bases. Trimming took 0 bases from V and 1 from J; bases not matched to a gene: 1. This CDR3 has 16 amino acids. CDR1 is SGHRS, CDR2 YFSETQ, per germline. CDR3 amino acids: CASSLGGLAGTDTQYF. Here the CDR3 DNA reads TGCGCCAGCAGCTTGGGGGGACTAGCGGGCACAGATACGCAGTATTTT.

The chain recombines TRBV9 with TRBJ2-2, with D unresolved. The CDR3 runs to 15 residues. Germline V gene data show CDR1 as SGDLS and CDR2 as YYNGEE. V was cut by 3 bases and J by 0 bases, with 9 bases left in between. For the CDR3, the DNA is TGTGCCAGCAGCGAGCAGAGCGCGAACACCGGGGAGCTGTTTTTT. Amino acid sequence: CASSEQSANTGELFF.

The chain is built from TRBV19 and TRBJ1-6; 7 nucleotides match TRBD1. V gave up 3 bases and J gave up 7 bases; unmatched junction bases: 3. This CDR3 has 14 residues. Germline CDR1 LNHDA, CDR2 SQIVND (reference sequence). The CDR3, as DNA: TGTGCCAGTAGTATCACAGGGGTAAATTCACCCCTCCACTTT. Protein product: CASSITGVNSPLHF.

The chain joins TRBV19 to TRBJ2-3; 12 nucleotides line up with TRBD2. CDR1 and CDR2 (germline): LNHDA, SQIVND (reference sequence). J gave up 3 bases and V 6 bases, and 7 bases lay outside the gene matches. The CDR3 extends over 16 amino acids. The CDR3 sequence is CASSRLGLAGTDTQYF. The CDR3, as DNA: TGTGCCAGTAGCCGTCTCGGACTAGCGGGAACAGATACGCAGTATTTT.

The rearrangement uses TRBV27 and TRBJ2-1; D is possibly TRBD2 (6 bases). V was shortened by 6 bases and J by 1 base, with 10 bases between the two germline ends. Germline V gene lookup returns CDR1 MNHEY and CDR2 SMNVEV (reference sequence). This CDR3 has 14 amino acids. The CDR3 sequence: CASRPTSSYNEQFF. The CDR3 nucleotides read TGTGCCAGCAGACCGACTAGTTCCTACAATGAGCAGTTCTTC.

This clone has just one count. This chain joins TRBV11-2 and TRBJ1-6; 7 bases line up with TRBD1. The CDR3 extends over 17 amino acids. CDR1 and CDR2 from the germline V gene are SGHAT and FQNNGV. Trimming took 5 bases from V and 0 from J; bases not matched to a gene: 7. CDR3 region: CASSKGQAGSYNSPLHF. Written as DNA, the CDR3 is TGTGCCAGCAGCAAAGGACAGGCGGGCTCCTATAATTCACCCCTCCACTTT. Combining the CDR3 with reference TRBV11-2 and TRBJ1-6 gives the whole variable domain EAGVAQSPRYKIIEKRQSVAFWCNPISGHATLYWYQQILGQGPKLLIQFQNNGVVDDSQLPKDRFSAERLKGVDSTLKIQPAKLEDSAVYLCASSKGQAGSYNSPLHFGNGTRLTVT.

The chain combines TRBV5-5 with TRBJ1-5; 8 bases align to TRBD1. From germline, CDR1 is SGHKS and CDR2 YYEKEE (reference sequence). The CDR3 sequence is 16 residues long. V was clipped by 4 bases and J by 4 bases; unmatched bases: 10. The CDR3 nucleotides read TGTGCCAGCAGCCCTGGAGGGGACAGGAGTAATCAGCCCCAGCATTTT. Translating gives CASSPGGDRSNQPQHF.

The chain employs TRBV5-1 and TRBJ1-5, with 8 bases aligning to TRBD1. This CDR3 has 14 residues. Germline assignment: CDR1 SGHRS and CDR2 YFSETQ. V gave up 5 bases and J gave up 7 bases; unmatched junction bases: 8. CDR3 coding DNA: TGCGCCAGCAGAGCGGACAGGGTAAGGCAGCCCCAGCATTTT. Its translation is CASRADRVRQPQHF.

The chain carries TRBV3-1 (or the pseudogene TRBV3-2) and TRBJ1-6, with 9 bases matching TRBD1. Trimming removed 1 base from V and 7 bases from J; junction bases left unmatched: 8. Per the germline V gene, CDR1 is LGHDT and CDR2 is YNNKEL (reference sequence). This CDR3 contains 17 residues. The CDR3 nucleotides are TGTGCCAGCAGCCAAGGAGGGACAGGGCACCAGAATTCACCCCTCCACTTT. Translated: CASSQGGTGHQNSPLHF.

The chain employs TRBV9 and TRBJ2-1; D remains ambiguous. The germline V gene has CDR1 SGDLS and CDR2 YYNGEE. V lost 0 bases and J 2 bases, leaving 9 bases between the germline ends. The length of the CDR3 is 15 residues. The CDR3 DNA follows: TGTGCCAGCAGCGTAGCTGGCGGTACCTACAATGAGCAGTTCTTC. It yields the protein CASSVAGGTYNEQFF. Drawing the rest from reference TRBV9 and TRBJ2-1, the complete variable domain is DSGVTQTPKHLITATGQRVTLRCSPRSGDLSVYWYQQSLDQGLQFLIQYYNGEERAKGNILERFSAQQFPDLHSELNLSSLELGDSALYFCASSVAGGTYNEQFFGPGTRLTVL.

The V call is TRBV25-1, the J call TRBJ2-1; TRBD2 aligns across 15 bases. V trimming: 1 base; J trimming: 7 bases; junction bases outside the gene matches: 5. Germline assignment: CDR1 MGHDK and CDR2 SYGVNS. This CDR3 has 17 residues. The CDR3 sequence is CASSESLGLAGGNEQFF. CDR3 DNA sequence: TGTGCCAGCAGTGAATCATTGGGACTAGCGGGGGGAAATGAGCAGTTCTTC. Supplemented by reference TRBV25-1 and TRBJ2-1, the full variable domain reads EADIYQTPRYLVIGTGKKITLECSQTMGHDKMYWYQQDPGMELHLIHYSYGVNSTEKGDLSSESTVSRIRTEHFPLTLESARPSHTSQYLCASSESLGLAGGNEQFFGPGTRLTVL.

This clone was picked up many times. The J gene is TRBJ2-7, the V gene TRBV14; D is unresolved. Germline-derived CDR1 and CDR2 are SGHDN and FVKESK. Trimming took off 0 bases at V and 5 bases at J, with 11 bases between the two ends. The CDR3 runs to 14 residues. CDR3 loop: CASSQEVSGDEQYF. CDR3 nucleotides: TGTGCCAGCAGCCAAGAGGTATCCGGAGACGAGCAGTACTTC.

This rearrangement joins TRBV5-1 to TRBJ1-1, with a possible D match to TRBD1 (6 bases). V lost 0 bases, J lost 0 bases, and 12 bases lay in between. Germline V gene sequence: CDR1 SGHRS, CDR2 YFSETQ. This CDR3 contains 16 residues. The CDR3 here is CASSLATGQMNTEAFF. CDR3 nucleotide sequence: TGCGCCAGCAGCTTGGCAACAGGACAGATGAACACTGAAGCTTTCTTT.

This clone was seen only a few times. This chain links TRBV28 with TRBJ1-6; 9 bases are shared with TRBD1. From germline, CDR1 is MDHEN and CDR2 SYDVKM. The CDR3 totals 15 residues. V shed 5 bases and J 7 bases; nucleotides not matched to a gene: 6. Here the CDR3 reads CASSRRGQGNSPLHF. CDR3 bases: TGTGCCAGCAGTCGACGAGGACAGGGGAATTCACCCCTCCACTTT.

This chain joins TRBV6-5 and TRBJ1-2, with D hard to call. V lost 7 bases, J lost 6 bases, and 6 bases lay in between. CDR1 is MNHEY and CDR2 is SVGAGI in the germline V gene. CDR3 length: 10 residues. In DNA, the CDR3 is TGTGCCAGCAATGGCAATGGCTACACCTTC. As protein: CASNGNGYTF.

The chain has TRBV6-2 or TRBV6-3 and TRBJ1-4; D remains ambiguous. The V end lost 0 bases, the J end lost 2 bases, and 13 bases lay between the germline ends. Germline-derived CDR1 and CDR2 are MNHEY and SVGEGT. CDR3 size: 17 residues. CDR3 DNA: TGTGCCAGCAGTTACTCCTCACCTAGGTGGACTAATGAAAAACTGTTTTTT. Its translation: CASSYSSPRWTNEKLFF.

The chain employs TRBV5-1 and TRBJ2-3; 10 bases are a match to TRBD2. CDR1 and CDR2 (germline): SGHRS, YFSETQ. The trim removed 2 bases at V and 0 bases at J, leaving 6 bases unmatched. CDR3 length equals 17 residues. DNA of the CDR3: TGCGCCAGCAGCTTCGGTAGCGGGGGGTCCAGCACAGATACGCAGTATTTT. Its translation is CASSFGSGGSSTDTQYF. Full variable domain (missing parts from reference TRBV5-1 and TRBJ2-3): KAGVTQTPRYLIKTRGQQVTLSCSPISGHRSVSWYQQTPGQGLQFLFEYFSETQRNKGNFPGRFSGRQFSNSRSEMNVSTLELGDSALYLCASSFGSGGSSTDTQYFGPGTRLTVL.

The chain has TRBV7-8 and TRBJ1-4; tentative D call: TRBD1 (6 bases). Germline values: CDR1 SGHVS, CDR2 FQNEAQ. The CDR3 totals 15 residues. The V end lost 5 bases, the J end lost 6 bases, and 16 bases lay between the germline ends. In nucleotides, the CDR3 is TGTGCCAGCAGCCTGGGGGTGCAGGGGTATGAAAAACTGTTTTTT. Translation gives CASSLGVQGYEKLFF.

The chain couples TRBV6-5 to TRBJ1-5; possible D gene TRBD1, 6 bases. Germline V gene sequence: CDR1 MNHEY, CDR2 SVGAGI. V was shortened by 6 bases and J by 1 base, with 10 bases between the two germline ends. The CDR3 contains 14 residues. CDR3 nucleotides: TGTGCCAGCAGCTTAGGACAGAGCAATCAGCCCCAGCATTTT. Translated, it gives CASSLGQSNQPQHF.